Shown below are 29 T cell receptor beta chains from a single sample sequenced in a study of cytomegalovirus exposure and HLA in healthy donors. With 60 Vbeta and 13 Jbeta primers, the PCR was carried out. TCRdb keeps only in-frame clones here, not all; method: immunoSEQ multiplex PCR. The top ten clones hold 5% to 5.5% of a sample with around 150,000 clones, 70% to 80% of them seen once. Sequences were obtained from PBMCs. The receptors originated from a male donor in good health and CMV-seronegative.

The chain combines TRBV7-9 with TRBJ1-1, with D hard to call. The length of the CDR3 is 13 residues. The ends were cut back, 4 bases at V and 1 base at J, with 7 bases in the middle. Germline V lookup: CDR1 SEHNR, CDR2 FQNEAQ (reference sequence). The CDR3: CASSSVSNTEAFF. The CDR3 nucleotides read TGTGCCAGCAGCTCCGTCTCGAACACTGAAGCTTTCTTT.

The chain uses TRBV15 and TRBJ1-1, with a tentative D call TRBD1 (6 bases). CDR1 LNHNV and CDR2 YYDKDF come from the germline V gene (reference sequence). The germline V and J ends were trimmed by 3 bases and 7 bases, with 12 bases remaining between them. CDR3 length: 13 residues. CDR3 in DNA: TGTGCCACCAGCAGTTCTACAGGGAATGAAGCTTTCTTT. Protein product: CATSSSTGNEAFF.

This clone was seen once. The rearrangement links TRBV5-6 to TRBJ1-3, with D hard to call. Looked up from germline, CDR1 is SGHDT and CDR2 is YYEEEE. The V end was cut by 3 bases, the J end by 3 bases, with 4 bases between. CDR3 length: 12 amino acids. Here the CDR3 reads CASSSVGNTIYF. The DNA for the CDR3 is TGTGCCAGCAGCTCAGTTGGAAACACCATATATTTT.

Note on this clone: Mismatch with germline at one junction end may stem from a read error. Distinct nucleotide sequences in the sample also encode this CDR3. This chain uses TRBV5-1 with TRBJ1-1, with D unclear. The CDR3 spans 16 residues. Per germline, CDR1 SGHRS and CDR2 YFSETQ. The CDR3 coding sequence is TGCGCCAGCAGCCCCAGGATCGCCTCCCTAAATACTGAAGCCTTCTTT. As protein: CASSPRIASLNTEAFF. Using reference TRBV5-1 and TRBJ1-1 for the parts outside the CDR3, the full variable domain is KAGVTQTPRYLIKTRGQQVTLSCSPISGHRSVSWYQQTPGQGLQFLFEYFSETQRNKGNFPGRFSGRQFSNSRSEMNVSTLELGDSALYLCASSPRIASLNTEAFFGQGTRLTVV.

This clone is a singleton in its sample. The chain links TRBV4-1 to TRBJ1-2; possible D gene TRBD1, 6 bases. Germline V gene sequence: CDR1 MGHRA, CDR2 YSYEKL. This CDR3 is built from 16 residues. Trimming pared 4 bases from V and 6 bases from J, leaving 21 bases between. DNA for the CDR3: TGCGCCAGCAGCCGGGTAGGCGGGGGCTACGGTGATGGCTACACCTTC. This translates into CASSRVGGGYGDGYTF.

This chain links TRBV5-4 with TRBJ2-7; TRBD1 might be the D (6 bases). The germline gives CDR1 SGHNT, CDR2 YYREEE (reference sequence). Trimming stripped 4 bases from V and 7 bases from J, with 12 bases between. CDR3 length equals 12 residues. CDR3 bases: TGTGCCAGCAGCCTTTCACAGGGAGAGCAGTACTTC. The encoded protein is CASSLSQGEQYF.

This clone was seen once. The chain combines TRBV30 with TRBJ1-1, with D possibly TRBD1 on 6 matching bases. CDR3 size: 13 residues. Looked up from germline, CDR1 is GTSNPN and CDR2 is SVGIG (reference sequence). V was trimmed by 4 bases and J by 5 bases, leaving 14 bases between them. The CDR3 DNA reads TGTGCCTGGAACCCGGGGGGCTTGACTGAAGCTTTCTTT. It yields the protein CAWNPGGLTEAFF.

The V gene is TRBV11-1, the J gene TRBJ2-2; TRBD2 is a possible D gene (6 bases). With 5 bases removed from V and 7 bases from J, the gap between germline ends came to 20 bases. Looked up from germline, CDR1 is SGHAT and CDR2 is FQDESV (reference sequence). CDR3 length: 16 residues. The CDR3 DNA reads as TGTGCCAGCAGCACAACCGTTTCGGGGGACGGCGGGGAGCTGTTTTTT. This gives the protein CASSTTVSGDGGELFF.

This clone was detected only a few times. The chain joins TRBV5-8 to TRBJ1-4, with D unclear. Trimming stripped 10 bases from V and 4 bases from J, with 17 bases between. Germline assignment: CDR1 SGHTS and CDR2 YDEGEE. The CDR3 has 14 amino acids. The chain's CDR3 is CASSRRLVNEKLFF. The DNA for the CDR3 is TGTGCCTCATCACGGAGGCTCGTTAATGAAAAACTGTTTTTT.

The rearrangement joins TRBV25-1 to TRBJ2-2, with D hard to call. The germline CDR1 and CDR2 sequences are MGHDK and SYGVNS. The V gene lost 6 bases and the J gene lost 3 bases, with 23 bases spanning the gap. The length of the CDR3 is 18 residues. This chain's CDR3 is CASREPPLEVRHTGELFF. The CDR3 nucleotides read TGTGCCAGCAGGGAGCCCCCTTTAGAGGTCCGGCACACCGGGGAGCTGTTTTTT.

V gene TRBV30 combines with J gene TRBJ2-2; weak D call: TRBD2 (5 bases). This CDR3 has 15 residues. Germline V gives CDR1 GTSNPN, CDR2 SVGIG (reference sequence). V was shortened by 1 base and J by 0 bases, with 9 bases between the two germline ends. CDR3 protein: CAWSGEQANTGELFF. Written as DNA, the CDR3 is TGTGCCTGGAGTGGGGAGCAGGCGAACACCGGGGAGCTGTTTTTT.

V and J are TRBV2 and TRBJ2-2, with a tentative D call TRBD1 (6 bases). The germline V and J ends were trimmed by 9 bases and 5 bases, with 13 bases remaining between them. CDR3 size: 13 residues. Germline CDR1 and CDR2: SNHLY and FYNNEI. The CDR3 DNA reads as TGTGCCAGGGGACACGGGTTGACCGGGGAGCTGTTTTTT. Encoded protein: CARGHGLTGELFF.

The J gene is TRBJ1-2, the V gene TRBV6-1; possible D gene TRBD1, 5 bases. The V end lost 2 bases, the J end lost 4 bases, and 17 bases lay between the germline ends. The CDR3 sequence is 16 residues long. Germline V gene lookup returns CDR1 MNHNS and CDR2 SASEGT. CDR3 region: CASSERSGREGYGYTF. Here the CDR3 DNA reads TGTGCCAGCAGTGAAAGGTCGGGCAGGGAAGGCTATGGCTACACCTTC.

This chain links TRBV5-1 with TRBJ1-4; a weak D match, TRBD1 (5 bases). The germline gives CDR1 SGHRS, CDR2 YFSETQ. V was shortened by 0 bases and J by 4 bases, with 10 bases between the two germline ends. This CDR3 region has 15 residues. CDR3 sequence: CASSLARTNNEKLFF. CDR3 nucleotides: TGCGCCAGCAGCTTGGCCAGGACAAATAATGAAAAACTGTTTTTT.

The chain carries TRBV7-2 and TRBJ1-6, with D uncertain. This CDR3 is built from 12 residues. The V and J ends lost 5 bases and 5 bases respectively, with 4 bases between them. Germline CDR1 reads SGHTA; CDR2 reads FQGNSA. CDR3 bases: TGTGCCAGCAGCCGAGATAATTCACCCCTCCACTTT. This codes for CASSRDNSPLHF.

This chain uses TRBV5-6 with TRBJ1-2; 10 positions match TRBD1. This CDR3 has 15 amino acids. V lost 5 bases and J lost 2; bases outside the gene matches: 6. Germline values: CDR1 SGHDT, CDR2 YYEEEE. This CDR3 reads CASSLDRGINYGYTF. In DNA, the CDR3 is TGTGCCAGCAGTCTGGACAGGGGGATAAACTATGGCTACACCTTC.

The CDR3 protein is CASSWRAPGNTIYF. The CDR3 bases are TGTGCCAGCAGCTGGAGGGCTCCTGGAAACACCATATATTTT. The rearrangement links TRBV5-6 to TRBJ1-3; no firm D call. The CDR3 runs to 14 residues. V shed 3 bases and J shed 2 bases, with 9 bases lying between them. Germline V lookup: CDR1 SGHDT, CDR2 YYEEEE.

The rearrangement uses TRBV11-2 and TRBJ2-2; TRBD2 aligns across 10 bases. Trimming removed 6 bases from V and 3 bases from J; junction bases left unmatched: 7. This CDR3 has 16 residues. CDR1 SGHAT and CDR2 FQNNGV come from the germline V gene. In DNA form, the CDR3 reads TGTGCCAGCAGGATCCAGCGGGGGGGTTACACCGGGGAGCTGTTTTTT. Translating gives CASRIQRGGYTGELFF.

V gene TRBV2 combines with J gene TRBJ1-5, with 8 bases matching TRBD1. Trimming at V came to 2 bases and at J to 9 bases, leaving 3 bases not matched to a gene. Looked up from germline, CDR1 is SNHLY and CDR2 is FYNNEI. The CDR3 runs to 13 residues. Here the CDR3 reads CASSENGQGPQHF. The CDR3 coding sequence is TGTGCCAGCAGTGAAAACGGACAGGGGCCCCAGCATTTT.

V gene TRBV5-1 combines with J gene TRBJ1-1; D might be TRBD1 (6 bases). Trimming left V 1 base short and J 4 bases short, with 11 bases between. Germline loops: CDR1 SGHRS, CDR2 YFSETQ. CDR3 size: 14 residues. The CDR3 sequence: CASSLKLQGTEAFF. The DNA of the CDR3 is TGCGCCAGCAGCTTGAAGCTACAGGGCACTGAAGCTTTCTTT. Supplemented by reference TRBV5-1 and TRBJ1-1, the full variable domain reads KAGVTQTPRYLIKTRGQQVTLSCSPISGHRSVSWYQQTPGQGLQFLFEYFSETQRNKGNFPGRFSGRQFSNSRSEMNVSTLELGDSALYLCASSLKLQGTEAFFGQGTRLTVV.

V gene TRBV7-9 combines with J gene TRBJ1-6; D is possibly TRBD1 (6 bases). The CDR3 has 14 residues. Trimming pared 5 bases from V and 10 bases from J, leaving 15 bases between. Germline V gene data show CDR1 as SEHNR and CDR2 as FQNEAQ (reference sequence). This CDR3 is CASSRPQGLSPLHF. As DNA, the CDR3 is TGTGCCAGCAGCCGTCCACAGGGTCTATCACCCCTCCACTTT.

The chain combines TRBV6-1 with TRBJ1-6; 9 bases are a match to TRBD1. V shed 5 bases, J shed 6 bases, and the junction held 5 bases outside the gene matches. Germline V gene data show CDR1 as MNHNS and CDR2 as SASEGT. There are 15 residues in the CDR3. The CDR3 sequence: CASSLQGASNSPLHF. The CDR3 region has the DNA TGTGCCAGCAGTTTACAGGGGGCCTCTAATTCACCCCTCCACTTT.

The rearrangement uses TRBV5-6 and TRBJ1-1; no reliable D call. The germline V and J ends were trimmed by 3 bases and 8 bases, with 14 bases remaining between them. The V gene's germline CDR1 is SGHDT and CDR2 YYEEEE. This CDR3 comprises 13 residues. DNA of the CDR3: TGTGCCAGCAGCTCGGCGGGCGTAGCGGAAGCTTTCTTT. Protein sequence: CASSSAGVAEAFF.

The CDR3 loop reads CASSTPGGYYGYTF. The CDR3 nucleotides read TGTGCCAGCAGCACTCCCGGGGGGTACTATGGCTACACCTTC. The chain uses TRBV9 and TRBJ1-2, with D tentatively TRBD1 (5 bases). CDR1 and CDR2 from the germline V gene are SGDLS and YYNGEE. Trimming took 4 bases from V and 3 from J, leaving 13 bases between them. The CDR3 is 14 amino acids.

The chain combines TRBV5-8 with TRBJ1-5; D call uncertain. CDR3 length: 16 residues. The germline CDR1 and CDR2 sequences are SGHTS and YDEGEE. V was pared by 1 base and J by 3 bases, with 14 bases between. The CDR3 DNA reads TGTGCCAGCAGCTTGCTTTGGTCTAGTTTCAATCAGCCCCAGCATTTT. Translating gives CASSLLWSSFNQPQHF. Variable domain in full (rest from reference TRBV5-8 and TRBJ1-5): EAGVTQSPTHLIKTRGQQATLRCSPISGHTSVYWYQQALGLGLQFLLWYDEGEERNRGNFPPRFSGRQFPNYSSELNVNALELEDSALYLCASSLLWSSFNQPQHFGDGTRLSIL.

The chain is built from TRBV5-1 and TRBJ2-3; 7 bases agree with TRBD2. Trimming removed 8 bases from V and 5 bases from J; junction bases left unmatched: 14. The germline CDR1 and CDR2 sequences are SGHRS and YFSETQ. The CDR3 length is 15 residues. In nucleotides, the CDR3 is TGCGCCAGTACTCCGGGACTACGTGGCGGAGATACGCAGTATTTT. Protein product: CASTPGLRGGDTQYF. Full variable domain (remainder filled in from reference TRBV5-1 and TRBJ2-3): KAGVTQTPRYLIKTRGQQVTLSCSPISGHRSVSWYQQTPGQGLQFLFEYFSETQRNKGNFPGRFSGRQFSNSRSEMNVSTLELGDSALYLCASTPGLRGGDTQYFGPGTRLTVL.

The rearrangement uses TRBV27 and TRBJ1-5, with a possible D match to TRBD1 (6 bases). The V gene lost 5 bases and the J gene lost 2 bases, with 22 bases spanning the gap. Per the germline V gene, CDR1 is MNHEY and CDR2 is SMNVEV (reference sequence). The CDR3 sequence is 18 residues long. The CDR3 coding sequence is TGTGCCAGCAGTCCCCTCCTAAATTACAGGGTGGGCAATCAGCCCCAGCATTTT. As protein: CASSPLLNYRVGNQPQHF.

The V gene is TRBV7-9, the J gene TRBJ1-2; D possibly corresponds to TRBD1 (5 bases). Germline V CDR1 and CDR2: SEHNR, FQNEAQ (reference sequence). V lost 0 bases to trimming and J lost 0 bases, with 8 bases between them. The CDR3 totals 15 residues. The CDR3 here is CASSLARDPNYGYTF. For the CDR3, the DNA is TGTGCCAGCAGCTTAGCGCGGGACCCTAACTATGGCTACACCTTC.

This clone occurred once. This chain joins TRBV6-6 and TRBJ1-3; D gene ambiguous. The ends were cut back, 5 bases at V and 0 bases at J, with 14 bases in the middle. Germline CDR1 reads MNHNY; CDR2 reads SVGAGI (reference sequence). This CDR3 contains 16 residues. CDR3 coding DNA: TGTGCCAGCAGTGGAGGGAACTTCCTCTCTGGAAACACCATATATTTT. This codes for CASSGGNFLSGNTIYF.